This T cell receptor (beta chain) is drawn from a study of blood T cell repertoires in COVID-19. About the study: Italy, Spain and the United States were the sources of the convalescent and acute COVID-19 samples. The analysed material was cDNA or gDNA that came from T cells, B-cell-depleted T cells, or PBMCs.

Germline lookup yields CDR1 MNHEY and CDR2 SVGAGI. CDR3 length: 14 amino acids. Losses at the gene ends were 4 bases for V and 7 bases for J; bases not matched to a gene: 6. The authors' processing: Estimates of nucleated cell counts were drawn from the amplification of reference gene primers. Produced via immunoSEQ multiplex PCR; TCRdb's table is partial and in-frame only. V, J and clone size derive from that table, while D and trimming were established from the DNA sequence. The data contain over 85,000 clones, around 73% of them singletons. The chain recombines TRBV6-5 with TRBJ1-2; 10 bases are shared with TRBD1. The sequenced sample was peripheral blood. This clonotype was sampled from a man in his 60s with active or convalescent COVID-19. CDR3: CASSCGTGECGYTF. The CDR3 DNA is TGTGCCAGCAGTTGCGGGACAGGGGAATGTGGCTACACCTTC.